This T cell receptor (beta chain) was profiled in a study of Graves' ophthalmopathy and Graves' hyperthyroidism. The wider study: Peripheral blood (taken before any treatment) was collected at initial diagnosis. Points from the study as a whole: Blood also contained most of the expanded thyroid clonotypes above 0.001 frequency. As the model predicted ophthalmopathy progression, it achieved a sensitivity of about 71% and a specificity of more than 72%.

There are many counts of this clonotype. Its antigen is as yet unknown. Moderate-to-severe activity, CAS ≥3, NOSPECS ≥4 and duration under 3 months were recorded for donors with ophthalmopathy. CDR1 is WNHNN and CDR2 is SYGVQD in the germline V gene (reference sequence). The CDR3 has 15 residues. Trimming stripped 8 bases from V and 10 bases from J, with 26 bases between. RNA transcripts were the template, and TCR beta CDR3 regions were amplified from them. In the first round, RT-PCR was carried out with HTBI primers, and a multiplex PCR formed the second round. A single record per CDR3 protein comes from TCRdb applying MiXCR to the multiplex PCR reads. The top ten clones hold roughly 42% of a sample with 220,000 or so distinct CDR3 sequences, around a fifth of them seen once.

The rearrangement links TRBV10-1 to TRBJ1-1, with D unclear. The clonotype comes from a woman in her forties or fifties with Graves' ophthalmopathy. Sequenced: peripheral blood. The chain's CDR3 is CASSILPGATGGAFF. The CDR3 region has the DNA TGCGCCAGCTCAATCCTCCCCGGAGCAACCGGAGGAGCTTTCTTT.